The T cell receptor beta chain under discussion was sequenced for a study of control samples from healthy donors and cancer patients. TCRdb keeps only in-frame clones here, not all; method: immunoSEQ multiplex PCR. This sample carries about 38,000 clones, about 86% of them seen once, and the ten largest clones take around a fifth. The CDR3 extends over 14 amino acids. The specimen sequenced was PBMCs. The receptor's source is a woman aged 55-70 years with lung cancer. V gene TRBV21-1 combines with J gene TRBJ2-3. TRBV21-1 is assigned pseudogene status. CDR3 DNA: TGTGCCAGCAGCAATACAGGGACTCAGGATACGCAGTATTTT. This sequence encodes CASSNTGTQDTQYF.